This TCR beta chain was identified during a study of T cell changes during pregnancy in multiple sclerosis. The data were produced by immunoSEQ multiplex PCR, yet TCRdb's version contains in-frame clones alone and is incomplete. The sample has 65,000 to 85,000 clones, 85% to 95% seen once. Germline V CDR1 and CDR2: MNHNS, SASEGT. Trimming took 4 bases from V and 3 from J, leaving 19 bases between them. The length of the CDR3 is 17 residues. The chain links TRBV6-1 to TRBJ1-5; tentatively, D is TRBD1 (6 bases). This sequence originates from a female donor with multiple sclerosis, enrolled in a pregnancy study. Sequencing was performed on CD4+ T cells from peripheral blood mononuclear cells, taken before pregnancy. The CDR3 sequence: CASSVTSGHLLNQPQHF. CDR3 DNA: TGTGCCAGCAGTGTAACCTCGGGACACCTACTCAATCAGCCCCAGCATTTT.